Listed below are T cell receptor beta chains from one sample, sequenced in a study of blood T cell repertoires in COVID-19. The data were produced by immunoSEQ multiplex PCR, yet TCRdb's version contains in-frame clones alone and is incomplete. The profile covers a few hundred thousand clones, with 70% to 90% appearing a single time and approximately 5.4% taken by the ten largest. The material sequenced was PBMCs or T cells enriched from blood (not recorded which). The receptors derive from a woman in her twenties or thirties who had recovered from COVID-19. The conserved cysteine and the conserved F or W are not part of the CDR3 here. The order of the fields is clone size, V gene, J gene, CDR3 protein. Size values are once, few and many counts, or a class for expanded clones, and some rows have none.

-	TRBV18	TRBJ2-3	ASSPLAGAGNTDTQY
-	TRBV19	TRBJ1-1	ASTFGGGLRVLEAF
-	TRBV10-3	TRBJ2-4	AIRRLAVAKNIQY
once	TRBV18	TRBJ1-1	ASSPNPPGTGLPEAF
-	TRBV9	TRBJ1-3	ASSVIPGGPGNTIY
-	TRBV28	TRBJ1-1	AATVGAWTEAF
-	TRBV4-3	TRBJ1-6	ASSQDMANDNSPLH
-	TRBV9	TRBJ1-1	ASSTRQGNTEAF
-	TRBV15	TRBJ1-2	ATSSPGTGERGYT
-	TRBV12-3/TRBV12-4	TRBJ2-3	ASSLFGPDTQY
-	TRBV4-1	TRBJ1-5	ASSSQTGVQYNQPQH
-	TRBV9	TRBJ2-2	ASSVVGTGANTGELF
-	TRBV5-4	TRBJ1-2	ASSLGGSANYGYT
-	TRBV9	TRBJ2-2	ASSSSLGQANTGELF
-	TRBV7-2	TRBJ2-2	ASSFRGLANTGELF
-	TRBV9	TRBJ1-2	ASSAAGTGPYGYT
-	TRBV7-3	TRBJ2-2	ASSPTLAPGGELF
-	TRBV5-1	TRBJ1-1	ASSFRLQGSTMNTEAF
-	TRBV19	TRBJ1-3	ASSISPGNTIY
few	TRBV18	TRBJ1-2	ASSPTGEYGYT
-	TRBV6-4	TRBJ1-6	ASIVSRGLSYNSPLH
-	TRBV6-1	TRBJ2-7	ASSEVRGGLYEQY
-	TRBV9	TRBJ1-1	ASSVDVTDVAEAF
-	TRBV7-2	TRBJ1-2	ASSPTVNYGYT
-	TRBV11-2	TRBJ2-7	ASSLVGTYEQY
-	TRBV6-5	TRBJ1-2	ASSRQGFSYGYT
-	TRBV3-1/TRBV3-2	TRBJ2-5	ASSPQTQPKETQY
-	TRBV3-1/TRBV3-2	TRBJ1-1	ASSLTGDATEAF
-	TRBV28	TRBJ1-1	ASSLRAGVSNTEAF
-	TRBV3-1/TRBV3-2	TRBJ1-4	ASSHSAGGNEKLF
-	TRBV27	TRBJ2-2	ASSLPTGELF
-	TRBV7-9	TRBJ2-7	ASSLGTSGGVSYEQY
-	TRBV9	TRBJ1-1	ASSFNPGTGENTEAF
-	TRBV27	TRBJ2-6	ASREGQGSGANVLT
-	TRBV19	TRBJ1-5	ASSIPGMPNQPQH
-	TRBV10-2	TRBJ1-4	ASRQGSEKLF
-	TRBV7-2	TRBJ1-2	ASSSTGLNYGYT
-	TRBV15	TRBJ1-5	ATSITDRPLGQPQH
once	TRBV9	TRBJ2-7	ASSYDRNSYEQY
-	TRBV5-1	TRBJ1-4	ASSLGDRGIFATNEKLF
-	TRBV7-2	TRBJ2-5	ASSSGVAGPGTQY
once	TRBV3-1/TRBV3-2	TRBJ2-7	ASSQGAAYEQY
-	TRBV25-1	TRBJ1-5	ASSDDRNSNQPQH
few	TRBV5-1	TRBJ2-3	ASSSGLAASTDTQY
-	TRBV30	TRBJ1-1	AWSAQGGVNTEAF
-	TRBV14	TRBJ1-4	ASSQDKIRDGINEKLF
-	TRBV19	TRBJ1-2	ASSIDRTVYGYT
-	TRBV30	TRBJ1-6	AWSAVGANSPLH
-	TRBV5-1	TRBJ2-2	ASKLVTGTGFAGELF
few	TRBV13	TRBJ1-3	ASSTLGTGGQRNTIY
-	TRBV4-3	TRBJ1-2	ASSQDPGGDYGYT
-	TRBV30	TRBJ2-3	AWTLNGDTQY
-	TRBV27	TRBJ1-1	ASSSLLGGNTEAF
-	TRBV10-1	TRBJ2-3	ASSWSGGPTDTQY
-	TRBV6-1	TRBJ1-5	ASSEARGNYQPQH